One and the same sample provided the 14 T cell receptor beta chains below, sequenced in a study of shared clonotypes between healthy human individuals. Measured with immunoSEQ multiplex PCR; TCRdb has only the in-frame clones, and not every one. The table has around 990,000 clones, roughly 80% seen once. The source material was memory CD4+ T cells from PBMCs. Subset noted: CD45RA-negative fraction. The receptor set was obtained from a man between 18 and 35 years old in good health. Some clones in this sample may be carry-over from other donors' samples.

The V gene is TRBV9, the J gene TRBJ2-3, with D hard to call. Trimming stripped 3 bases from V and 0 bases from J, with 8 bases between. The CDR3 has 14 residues. Looked up from germline, CDR1 is SGDLS and CDR2 is YYNGEE. CDR3 DNA: TGTGCCAGCAGCGGCGATTCTAGCACAGATACGCAGTATTTT. It yields the protein CASSGDSSTDTQYF.

The genes are TRBV9 and TRBJ2-1, with 12 bases aligning to TRBD2. CDR1 and CDR2 (germline): SGDLS, YYNGEE. V shed 4 bases, J shed 8 bases, and the junction held 7 bases outside the gene matches. The CDR3 sequence is 15 residues long. This CDR3 is CASSRGTSGRHEQFF. The CDR3 DNA sequence: TGTGCCAGCAGCCGAGGTACTAGCGGGAGGCATGAGCAGTTCTTC.

The chain employs TRBV18 and TRBJ2-7; the match to TRBD2 covers 8 bases. The CDR3 covers 14 residues. J was trimmed by 3 bases and V by 2 bases; bases with no gene match: 3. CDR1 and CDR2 (germline): KGHSH, LQKENI. CDR3 residues: CASSPTSGLYEQYF. The CDR3 region has the DNA TGTGCCAGCTCACCAACTAGCGGCCTCTACGAGCAGTACTTC.

The chain uses TRBV4-2 and TRBJ2-1, with 7 bases aligning to TRBD2. Germline CDR1 and CDR2: LGHNA and YNFKEQ. This CDR3 region has 15 residues. The trim removed 1 base at V and 6 bases at J, leaving 6 bases unmatched. Here the CDR3 DNA reads TGTGCCAGCAGCCAAGGGGCGGGAGAGTTCAATGAGCAGTTCTTC. It encodes CASSQGAGEFNEQFF.

The sample holds one count of this clone. The chain combines TRBV11-3 with TRBJ2-2; D may be TRBD2 (5 bases). Germline-derived CDR1 and CDR2 are SGHNT and YENEEA. This CDR3 comprises 14 residues. Trimming stripped 5 bases from V and 7 bases from J, with 14 bases between. The CDR3 sequence is CASSPTTQGGELFF. The CDR3 DNA follows: TGTGCCAGCAGCCCGACTACTCAAGGCGGGGAGCTGTTTTTT.

The chain recombines TRBV27 with TRBJ1-5, with D unresolved. The germline V and J ends were trimmed by 6 bases and 3 bases, with 12 bases remaining between them. Germline V gene data show CDR1 as MNHEY and CDR2 as SMNVEV (reference sequence). CDR3 size: 14 residues. The CDR3 region is CASRGAGSNQPQHF. In DNA form, the CDR3 reads TGTGCCAGCAGGGGAGCGGGGTCCAATCAGCCCCAGCATTTT.

V gene TRBV25-1 combines with J gene TRBJ2-5; D is possibly TRBD1 (6 bases). The CDR3 runs to 13 residues. V dropped 4 bases and J dropped 7 bases, with 13 bases sitting between them. Germline-derived CDR1 and CDR2 are MGHDK and SYGVNS. CDR3 DNA sequence: TGTGCCAGCAGTGTCGGCCAGGGGTGGACCCAGTACTTC. Translated: CASSVGQGWTQYF.

This sequence joins TRBV5-1 and TRBJ2-7, with TRBD2 as a possible D gene (6 bases). V lost 3 bases to trimming and J lost 9 bases, with 22 bases between them. The V gene's germline CDR1 is SGHRS and CDR2 YFSETQ. CDR3 length: 15 amino acids. The CDR3 loop is CASSYAGTQTEGQYF. Here the CDR3 DNA reads TGCGCCAGCAGCTACGCCGGGACGCAAACGGAGGGGCAGTACTTC.

This sequence joins TRBV19 and TRBJ2-2, with a tentative D call TRBD2 (5 bases). V was trimmed by 5 bases and J by 5 bases, leaving 15 bases between them. The CDR3 sequence is 15 residues long. CDR1 LNHDA and CDR2 SQIVND come from the germline V gene (reference sequence). The CDR3 sequence: CASSEGTTGTGELFF. Here the CDR3 DNA reads TGTGCCAGTAGTGAGGGAACCACGGGGACCGGGGAGCTGTTTTTT.

The J gene is TRBJ2-7, the V gene TRBV5-6; TRBD2 agrees at 9 bases. Germline-derived CDR1 and CDR2 are SGHDT and YYEEEE. V lost 7 bases and J lost 3; bases outside the gene matches: 8. The CDR3 totals 14 residues. The CDR3 sequence: CASGRLAVDYEQYF. CDR3 nucleotide sequence: TGTGCCAGCGGCCGACTAGCGGTTGACTACGAGCAGTACTTC. The full variable domain, with the rest looked up from reference TRBV5-6 and TRBJ2-7, is DAGVTQSPTHLIKTRGQQVTLRCSPKSGHDTVSWYQQALGQGPQFIFQYYEEEERQRGNFPDRFSGHQFPNYSSELNVNALLLGDSALYLCASGRLAVDYEQYFGPGTRLTVT.

CDR3 sequence: CASSFLAGGTDTQYF. Written as DNA, the CDR3 is TGTGCCAGCAGCTTCCTAGCGGGGGGCACAGATACGCAGTATTTT. The chain recombines TRBV7-9 with TRBJ2-3, with TRBD2 identical over 10 bases. This CDR3 is built from 15 residues. J gave up 1 base and V 3 bases, and 1 base lay outside the gene matches. Germline V CDR1 and CDR2: SEHNR, FQNEAQ (reference sequence).

This clone came up once. J is TRBJ1-5 and V is TRBV18, with D possibly being TRBD1 (6 bases). This CDR3 contains 13 residues. The V end lost 1 base, the J end lost 8 bases, and 9 bases lay between the germline ends. Germline lookup yields CDR1 KGHSH and CDR2 LQKENI. The DNA of the CDR3 is TGTGCCAGCTCACCACAGGGGGAGAAGCCCCAGCATTTT. It codes for CASSPQGEKPQHF. Combining the CDR3 with reference TRBV18 and TRBJ1-5 gives the whole variable domain NAGVMQNPRHLVRRRGQEARLRCSPMKGHSHVYWYRQLPEEGLKFMVYLQKENIIDESGMPKERFSAEFPKEGPSILRIQQVVRGDSAAYFCASSPQGEKPQHFGDGTRLSIL.

This CDR3 is CASSQESGSWETQYF. The CDR3 bases are TGTGCCAGCAGCCAGGAAAGCGGGAGTTGGGAGACCCAGTACTTC. The chain recombines TRBV4-2 with TRBJ2-5, with 8 bases matching TRBD2. The CDR3 is 15 residues long. Germline CDR1 is LGHNA and CDR2 is YNFKEQ. The junction had 8 bases not matched to a gene; V was cut back by 3 bases and J by 5 bases.

This chain joins TRBV7-9 and TRBJ2-7; D ambiguous. Germline V gives CDR1 SEHNR, CDR2 FQNEAQ (reference sequence). The ends were cut back, 10 bases at V and 1 base at J, with 8 bases in the middle. This CDR3 spans 11 amino acids. CDR3 protein: CATSRSYEQYF. In DNA form, the CDR3 reads TGTGCCACCAGTCGTTCCTACGAGCAGTACTTC.